These 16 T cell receptor beta chains share one sample of origin, sequenced in a study of cytomegalovirus exposure and HLA in healthy donors. Both 60 Vbeta primers and 13 Jbeta primers went into the PCR. Sequencing was performed with immunoSEQ multiplex PCR; in TCRdb, only in-frame clones are kept and a portion is missing. The sample holds roughly 120,000 clones, about three quarters seen once. Sequences were obtained from PBMCs. All receptors derive from a man aged 40-55 years in good health and CMV-seropositive.

In regard to this clone: The germline gene is not matched at one end of the junction; a read error may be the cause. J is TRBJ2-7 and V is TRBV4-1, with a tentative D call TRBD2 (6 bases). Germline V CDR1 and CDR2: MGHRA, YSYEKL. This CDR3 comprises 15 residues. Here the CDR3 reads CASSPVRGAPYGQYF. DNA for the CDR3: TGCGCCAGCAGTCCGGTGCGGGGAGCTCCGTACGGGCAGTACTTC.

CDR3 DNA sequence: TGTGCCAGCAGCTTATTACCAGGCCCCTATGGCTACACCTTC. Translating gives CASSLLPGPYGYTF. The gene calls are TRBV7-2 and TRBJ1-2; no clear D gene. The ends were cut back, 2 bases at V and 4 bases at J, with 11 bases in the middle. CDR1 is SGHTA and CDR2 is FQGNSA in the germline V gene. This CDR3 region has 14 residues.

The chain links TRBV27 to TRBJ1-2; the match to TRBD1 covers 10 bases. From germline, CDR1 is MNHEY and CDR2 SMNVEV (reference sequence). V gave up 0 bases and J gave up 7 bases; unmatched junction bases: 8. This CDR3 is 16 amino acids long. DNA of the CDR3: TGTGCCAGCAGTTTATCCCGAGGACAGGGGGGTGGTGGCTACACCTTC. Encoded protein: CASSLSRGQGGGGYTF.

The V and J genes are TRBV19 and TRBJ1-5, with TRBD1 as a possible D gene (5 bases). This CDR3 is built from 13 residues. The V end lost 2 bases, the J end lost 6 bases, and 8 bases lay between the germline ends. Germline V lookup: CDR1 LNHDA, CDR2 SQIVND (reference sequence). CDR3 sequence (DNA): TGTGCCAGTAGTATAATCCAGGGTCAGCCCCAGCATTTT. It yields the protein CASSIIQGQPQHF.

The chain recombines TRBV18 with TRBJ2-5, with 8 bases that match TRBD1. The DNA end lines up better with TRBJ2-7; the J call may be wrong. This CDR3 has 14 amino acids. Germline values: CDR1 KGHSH, CDR2 LQKENI. CDR3 region: CASSFGQGSYEQYF. The CDR3 DNA follows: TGTGCCAGCTCATTTGGACAGGGCTCCTACGAGCAGTACTTC.

The chain has TRBV28 and TRBJ1-2, with a weak D call TRBD1 (5 bases). The CDR3 totals 15 residues. V was pared by 7 bases and J by 7 bases, with 22 bases between. Germline V gene lookup returns CDR1 MDHEN and CDR2 SYDVKM. The CDR3 is CASNLLPGIRGGYTF. CDR3 bases: TGTGCCAGCAACCTACTCCCGGGCATAAGGGGTGGCTACACCTTC.

The V call is TRBV18, the J call TRBJ2-7; a possible D gene is TRBD1 (6 bases). CDR1 is KGHSH, CDR2 LQKENI, per germline. The CDR3 sequence is 13 residues long. The V gene lost 8 bases and the J gene lost 2 bases, with 13 bases spanning the gap. CDR3 DNA sequence: TGTGCCAGCCGACACGGACAGACCTACGAGCAGTACTTC. It specifies CASRHGQTYEQYF. The complete variable domain, with remaining parts taken from reference TRBV18 and TRBJ2-7, reads NAGVMQNPRHLVRRRGQEARLRCSPMKGHSHVYWYRQLPEEGLKFMVYLQKENIIDESGMPKERFSAEFPKEGPSILRIQQVVRGDSAAYFCASRHGQTYEQYFGPGTRLTVT.

For this clone: This sample includes further DNA sequences coding for the same CDR3. V usage is TRBV2 and J usage is TRBJ1-1; D is undetermined. CDR1 and CDR2 from the germline V gene are SNHLY and FYNNEI. With 6 bases removed from V and 10 bases from J, the gap between germline ends came to 15 bases. This CDR3 has 12 residues. This chain's CDR3 is CASRGSFARAFF. DNA for the CDR3: TGTGCCAGCAGGGGGAGCTTCGCGAGAGCTTTCTTT.

The chain employs TRBV6-5 and TRBJ1-1; possible D gene TRBD1, 5 bases. The CDR3 loop spans 14 amino acids. V lost 4 bases and J 4 bases, leaving 13 bases between the germline ends. The V gene's germline CDR1 is MNHEY and CDR2 SVGAGI. The CDR3 DNA reads TGTGCCAGCAGTTTCAGGGTTGACGGCACTGAAGCTTTCTTT. Protein sequence: CASSFRVDGTEAFF.

The rearrangement uses TRBV6-1 and TRBJ2-7; the D is unclear. The CDR3 is 14 residues long. Trimming pared 5 bases from V and 1 base from J, leaving 12 bases between. Germline V gives CDR1 MNHNS, CDR2 SASEGT. DNA of the CDR3: TGTGCCAGCAGTTATAGGTTACAGTCCTACGAGCAGTACTTC. Translating it yields CASSYRLQSYEQYF.

The chain is built from TRBV18 and TRBJ2-1; 10 nucleotides agree with TRBD1. From germline, CDR1 is KGHSH and CDR2 LQKENI. Trimming at V came to 1 base and at J to 3 bases, leaving 3 bases not matched to a gene. CDR3 length: 16 amino acids. The CDR3 DNA reads as TGTGCCAGCTCACCACTTGGGACAGGGGTCTACAATGAGCAGTTCTTC. Residues: CASSPLGTGVYNEQFF.

The rearrangement joins TRBV9 to TRBJ2-2; 8 bases match TRBD1. The CDR3 covers 17 residues. Germline trimming cut 9 bases from V and 0 bases from J; bases unmatched to any gene: 13. Germline CDR1 SGDLS, CDR2 YYNGEE. DNA for the CDR3: TGTGCCACCGGACAGGGCCTATCCCACCCGAACACCGGGGAGCTGTTTTTT. Protein sequence: CATGQGLSHPNTGELFF.

This chain connects TRBV10-3 to TRBJ1-1, with D perhaps matching TRBD1 (6 bases). Trimming shortened V by 6 bases and J by 1 base, and 15 bases separated the two germline ends. CDR3 length: 15 residues. Germline V gene data show CDR1 as ENHRY and CDR2 as SYGVKD. Here the CDR3 DNA reads TGTGCCATCAGGAGCAAGGGGACAACGAACACTGAAGCTTTCTTT. Encoded protein: CAIRSKGTTNTEAFF.

The gene calls are TRBV7-8 and TRBJ1-2, with D perhaps matching TRBD1 (6 bases). Between the trimmed V and J ends, which lost 1 base and 6 bases, there was a span of 12 bases. Germline V lookup: CDR1 SGHVS, CDR2 FQNEAQ. This CDR3 spans 14 amino acids. CDR3 nucleotide sequence: TGTGCCAGCAGCTTAGGGGGGCTGGTTCATGGCTACACCTTC. It encodes CASSLGGLVHGYTF.

The V call is TRBV6-1, the J call TRBJ1-2; 9 bases match TRBD1. Germline-derived CDR1 and CDR2 are MNHNS and SASEGT. The junction had 11 bases not matched to a gene; V was cut back by 11 bases and J by 7 bases. This CDR3 has 13 amino acids. The DNA of the CDR3 is TGTGCCCTGTCCGGGACAGGGAATAGTGGCTACACCTTC. Translating it yields CALSGTGNSGYTF.

The rearrangement links TRBV23-1 to TRBJ2-1, with 11 bases fitting TRBD2. TRBV23-1 is known as an ORF, though its function is uncertain. The CDR3 consists of 16 residues. Trimming at V came to 3 bases and at J to 8 bases, leaving 9 bases not matched to a gene. CDR3 sequence: CASSQFTSGRSYEQFF. CDR3 coding DNA: TGCGCCAGCAGTCAGTTCACTAGCGGGAGATCTTATGAGCAGTTCTTC.